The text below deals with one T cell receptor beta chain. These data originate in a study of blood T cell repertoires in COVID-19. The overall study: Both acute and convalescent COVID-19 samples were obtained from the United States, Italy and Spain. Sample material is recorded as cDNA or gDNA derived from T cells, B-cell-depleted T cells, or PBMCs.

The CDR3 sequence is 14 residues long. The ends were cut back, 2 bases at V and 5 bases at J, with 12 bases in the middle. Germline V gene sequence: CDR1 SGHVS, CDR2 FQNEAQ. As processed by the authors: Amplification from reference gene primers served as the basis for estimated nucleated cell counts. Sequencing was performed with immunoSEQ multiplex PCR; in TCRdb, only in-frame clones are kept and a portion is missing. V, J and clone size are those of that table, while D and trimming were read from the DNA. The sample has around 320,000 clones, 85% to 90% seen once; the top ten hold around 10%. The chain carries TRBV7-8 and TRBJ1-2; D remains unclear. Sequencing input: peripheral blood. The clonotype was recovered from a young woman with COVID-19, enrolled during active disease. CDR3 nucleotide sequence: TGTGCCAGCAGCTTAATCAGGAGCGGATATGGCTACACCTTC. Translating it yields CASSLIRSGYGYTF.